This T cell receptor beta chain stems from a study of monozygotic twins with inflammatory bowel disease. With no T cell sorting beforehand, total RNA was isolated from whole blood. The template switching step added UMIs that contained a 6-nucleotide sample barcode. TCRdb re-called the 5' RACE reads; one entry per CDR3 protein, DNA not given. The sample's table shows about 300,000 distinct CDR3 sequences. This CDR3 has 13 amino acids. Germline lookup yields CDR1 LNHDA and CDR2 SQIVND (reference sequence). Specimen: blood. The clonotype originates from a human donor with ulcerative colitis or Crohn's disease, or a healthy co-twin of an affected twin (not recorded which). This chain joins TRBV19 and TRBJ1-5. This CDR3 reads CASSINNNQPQHF.